The clone carrying this T cell receptor beta chain was observed many times. From germline, CDR1 is SGHRS and CDR2 YFSETQ. This CDR3 is built from 13 residues. Trimming took 2 bases from V and 5 from J, leaving 10 bases between them. It was with unique molecular identifiers that the TCRbeta library was prepared. Each CDR3 protein gets one entry after TCRdb re-called the PCR reads with MiXCR. The profile shows around 200,000 distinct CDR3 sequences, 8.5% to 10% of them singletons. This entry is derived from a study of T-cell reconstitution after alpha-beta-depleted transplantation in children. The TCR was taken from a human donor who donated a stem cell graft to a child with acute lymphoblastic leukemia. The J gene is TRBJ1-1, the V gene TRBV5-1; D is undetermined. Here the sequenced sample was PBMCs from the stem cell graft donor, taken from the stem cell graft. CDR3 nucleotide sequence: TGCGCCAGCAGCTTAAGCCCAAGGACTGAAGCTTTCTTT. Residues: CASSLSPRTEAFF.